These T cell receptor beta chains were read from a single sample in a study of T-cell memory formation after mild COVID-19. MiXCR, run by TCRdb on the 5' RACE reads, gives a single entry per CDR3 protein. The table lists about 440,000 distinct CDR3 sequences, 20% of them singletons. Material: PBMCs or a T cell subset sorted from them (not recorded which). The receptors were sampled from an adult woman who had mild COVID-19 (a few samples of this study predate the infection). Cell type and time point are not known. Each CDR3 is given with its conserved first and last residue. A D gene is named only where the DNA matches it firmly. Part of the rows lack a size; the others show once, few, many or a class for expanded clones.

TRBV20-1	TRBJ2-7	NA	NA	CSARRGVDYEQYF	TGCAGTGCTAGAAGGGGGGTCGACTACGAGCAGTACTTC
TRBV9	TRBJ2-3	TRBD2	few	CASSVGWRGGAQGTQYF	TGTGCCAGCAGCGTAGGCTGGCGGGGGGGTGCTCAGGGGACGCAGTATTTT
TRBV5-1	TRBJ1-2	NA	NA	CASSLGEFYGYTF	TGCGCCAGCAGTCTTGGCGAATTCTATGGCTACACCTTC
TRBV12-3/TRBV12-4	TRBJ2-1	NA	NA	CASCLGGVEQFF	TGTGCCAGCTGCCTCGGCGGAGTTGAGCAGTTCTTC
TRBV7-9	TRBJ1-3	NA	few	CASSPGIWTAIDF	TGTGCCAGCAGCCCGGGAATTTGGACAGCCATAGATTTT
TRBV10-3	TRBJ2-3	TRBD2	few	CANKAGGTSTDTQYF	TGTGCCAATAAGGCGGGGGGGACGAGCACAGATACGCAGTATTTT
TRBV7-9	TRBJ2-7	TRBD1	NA	CASSLTQGAVSEQYF	TGTGCCAGCAGCTTAACGCAGGGGGCTGTTAGCGAGCAGTACTTC
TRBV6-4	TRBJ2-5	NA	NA	CASSHDIGWRSEETQYF	TGTGCCAGCAGCCATGATATCGGATGGAGATCGGAGGAGACCCAGTACTTC
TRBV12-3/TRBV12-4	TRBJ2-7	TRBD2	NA	CASSRWTSGSYEQYF	TGTGCCAGCAGCCGATGGACTAGCGGGAGCTACGAGCAGTACTTC
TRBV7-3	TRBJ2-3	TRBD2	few	CASSVIAGIDTQYF	TGTGCCAGCAGCGTAATAGCGGGAATAGATACGCAGTATTTT